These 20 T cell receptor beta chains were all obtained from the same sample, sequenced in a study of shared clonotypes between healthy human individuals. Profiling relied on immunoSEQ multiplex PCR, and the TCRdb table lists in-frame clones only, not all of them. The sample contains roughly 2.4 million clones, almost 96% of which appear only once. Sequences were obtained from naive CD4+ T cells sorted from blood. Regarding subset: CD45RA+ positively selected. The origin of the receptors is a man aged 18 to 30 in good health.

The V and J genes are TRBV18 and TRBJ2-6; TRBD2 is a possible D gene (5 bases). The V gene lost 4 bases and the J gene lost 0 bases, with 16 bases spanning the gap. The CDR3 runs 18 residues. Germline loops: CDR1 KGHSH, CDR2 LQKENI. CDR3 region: CASSLEGVPLSGANVLTF. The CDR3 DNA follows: TGTGCCAGCTCACTTGAGGGAGTTCCCCTCTCTGGGGCCAACGTCCTGACTTTC.

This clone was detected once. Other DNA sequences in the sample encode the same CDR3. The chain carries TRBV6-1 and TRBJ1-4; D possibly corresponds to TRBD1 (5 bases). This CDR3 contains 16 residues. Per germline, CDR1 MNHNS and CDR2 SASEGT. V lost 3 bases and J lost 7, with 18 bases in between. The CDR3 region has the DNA TGTGCCAGCAGTGAGACTACCGGGGTCGGGGGTGAAAAACTGTTTTTT. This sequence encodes CASSETTGVGGEKLFF.

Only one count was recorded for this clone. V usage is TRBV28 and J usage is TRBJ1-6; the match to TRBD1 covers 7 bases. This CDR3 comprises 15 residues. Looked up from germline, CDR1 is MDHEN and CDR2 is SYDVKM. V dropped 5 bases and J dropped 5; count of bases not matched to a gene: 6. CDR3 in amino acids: CASSPIDRDNSPLHF. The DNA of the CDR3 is TGTGCCAGCAGTCCCATAGACAGGGATAATTCACCCCTCCACTTT.

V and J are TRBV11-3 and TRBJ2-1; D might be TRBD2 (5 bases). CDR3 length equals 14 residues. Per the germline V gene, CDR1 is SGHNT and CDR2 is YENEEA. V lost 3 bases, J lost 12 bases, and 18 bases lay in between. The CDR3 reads CASSLSLADEGQFF. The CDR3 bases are TGTGCCAGCAGCTTGTCTCTAGCAGATGAGGGGCAGTTCTTC.

The CDR3 region has the DNA TGTGCCAGCAACCAGGGAATCAGCACTGAAGCTTTCTTT. Protein product: CASNQGISTEAFF. This chain links TRBV6-5 with TRBJ1-1; D possibly corresponds to TRBD1 (5 bases). The CDR3 totals 13 residues. Germline values: CDR1 MNHEY, CDR2 SVGAGI. V lost 7 bases and J lost 4, with 13 bases in between.

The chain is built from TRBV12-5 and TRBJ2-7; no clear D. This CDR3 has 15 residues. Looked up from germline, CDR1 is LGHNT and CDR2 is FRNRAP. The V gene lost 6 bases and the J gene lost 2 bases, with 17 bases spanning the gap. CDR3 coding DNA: TGTGCTAGTGGGTTTCCCGAGTACCAAGCCTACGAGCAGTACTTC. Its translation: CASGFPEYQAYEQYF.

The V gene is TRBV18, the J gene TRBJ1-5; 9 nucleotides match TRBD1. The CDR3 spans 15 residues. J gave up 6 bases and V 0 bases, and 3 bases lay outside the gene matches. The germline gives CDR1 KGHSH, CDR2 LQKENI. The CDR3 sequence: CASSPPGQGIQPQHF. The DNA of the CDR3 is TGTGCCAGCTCACCACCGGGACAGGGCATTCAGCCCCAGCATTTT.

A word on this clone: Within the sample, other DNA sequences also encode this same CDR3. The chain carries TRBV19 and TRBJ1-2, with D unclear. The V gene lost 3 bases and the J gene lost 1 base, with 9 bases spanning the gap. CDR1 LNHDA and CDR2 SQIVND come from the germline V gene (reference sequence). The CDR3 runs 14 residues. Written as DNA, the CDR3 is TGTGCCAGTAGTATTGCAGGAGATAACTATGGCTACACCTTC. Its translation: CASSIAGDNYGYTF.

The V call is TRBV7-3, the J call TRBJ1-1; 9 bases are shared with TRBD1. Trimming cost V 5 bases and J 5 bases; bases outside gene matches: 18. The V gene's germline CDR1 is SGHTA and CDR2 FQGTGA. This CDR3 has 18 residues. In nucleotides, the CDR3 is TGTGCCAGCAGCGCCGTCACCGGGACAGGGTTCACTCTGACTGAAGCTTTCTTT. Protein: CASSAVTGTGFTLTEAFF. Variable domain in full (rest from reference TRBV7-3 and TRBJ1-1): GAGVSQTPSNKVTEKGKYVELRCDPISGHTALYWYRQSLGQGPEFLIYFQGTGAADDSGLPNDRFFAVRPEGSVSTLKIQRTERGDSAVYLCASSAVTGTGFTLTEAFFGQGTRLTVV.

The CDR3 coding sequence is TGTGCCAGCAGCTTGGGACAGTTGAACACCGGGGAGCTGTTTTTT. Encoded protein: CASSLGQLNTGELFF. This chain links TRBV5-6 with TRBJ2-2; weak D call: TRBD1 (5 bases). V shed 0 bases and J shed 1 base, with 7 bases lying between them. Germline V gives CDR1 SGHDT, CDR2 YYEEEE. This CDR3 has 15 residues.

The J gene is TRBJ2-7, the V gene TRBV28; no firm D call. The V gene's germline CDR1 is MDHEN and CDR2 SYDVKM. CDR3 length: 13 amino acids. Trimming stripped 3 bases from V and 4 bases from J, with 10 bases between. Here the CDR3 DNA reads TGTGCCAGCAGTTTTTCGCCGGGTTACGAGCAGTACTTC. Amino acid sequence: CASSFSPGYEQYF.

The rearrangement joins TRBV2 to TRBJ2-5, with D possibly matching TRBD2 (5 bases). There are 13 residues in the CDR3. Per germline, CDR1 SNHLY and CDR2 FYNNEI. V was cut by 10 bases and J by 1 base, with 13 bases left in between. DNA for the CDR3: TGTGCCACCACGGGGAAGATCCAAGAGACCCAGTACTTC. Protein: CATTGKIQETQYF.

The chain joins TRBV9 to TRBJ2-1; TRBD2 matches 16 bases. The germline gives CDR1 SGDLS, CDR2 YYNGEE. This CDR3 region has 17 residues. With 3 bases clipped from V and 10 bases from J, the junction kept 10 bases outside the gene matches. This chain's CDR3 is CASSAQLGTSGGAEQFF. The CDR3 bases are TGTGCCAGCAGCGCCCAGCTTGGGACTAGCGGGGGGGCAGAGCAGTTCTTC.

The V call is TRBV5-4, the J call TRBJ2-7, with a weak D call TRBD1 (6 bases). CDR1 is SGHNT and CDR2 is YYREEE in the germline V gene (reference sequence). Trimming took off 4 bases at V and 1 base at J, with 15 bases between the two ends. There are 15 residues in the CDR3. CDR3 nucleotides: TGTGCCAGCAGCCTACAGGGTAGGCAGTCCTACGAGCAGTACTTC. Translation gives CASSLQGRQSYEQYF.

Here the CDR3 reads CASSLGTGYQETQYF. CDR3 coding DNA: TGCGCCAGCAGCTTGGGAACAGGGTACCAAGAGACCCAGTACTTC. This chain uses TRBV5-1 with TRBJ2-5, with a tentative D call TRBD1 (6 bases). The CDR3 consists of 15 residues. Trimming stripped 0 bases from V and 0 bases from J, with 9 bases between. Germline V CDR1 and CDR2: SGHRS, YFSETQ.

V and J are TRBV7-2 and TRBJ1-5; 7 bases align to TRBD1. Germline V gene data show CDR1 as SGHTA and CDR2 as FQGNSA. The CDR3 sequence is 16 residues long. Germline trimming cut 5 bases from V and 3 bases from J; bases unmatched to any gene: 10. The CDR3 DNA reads TGTGCCAGCAGCGCCCAAACAGGGGACCTCAATCAGCCCCAGCATTTT. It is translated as CASSAQTGDLNQPQHF.

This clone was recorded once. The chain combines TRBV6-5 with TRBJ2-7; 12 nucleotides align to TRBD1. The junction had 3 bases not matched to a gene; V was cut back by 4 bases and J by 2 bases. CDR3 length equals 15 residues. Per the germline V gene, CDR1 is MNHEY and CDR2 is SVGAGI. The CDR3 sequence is CASSFRDRGPYEQYF. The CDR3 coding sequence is TGTGCCAGCAGTTTCCGGGACAGGGGGCCCTACGAGCAGTACTTC.

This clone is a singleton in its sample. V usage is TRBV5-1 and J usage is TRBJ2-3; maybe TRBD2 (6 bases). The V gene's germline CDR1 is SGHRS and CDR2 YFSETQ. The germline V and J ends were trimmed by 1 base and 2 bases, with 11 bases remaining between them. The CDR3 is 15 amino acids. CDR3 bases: TGCGCCAGCAGCTTGATGGCGGGGAACACAGATACGCAGTATTTT. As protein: CASSLMAGNTDTQYF.

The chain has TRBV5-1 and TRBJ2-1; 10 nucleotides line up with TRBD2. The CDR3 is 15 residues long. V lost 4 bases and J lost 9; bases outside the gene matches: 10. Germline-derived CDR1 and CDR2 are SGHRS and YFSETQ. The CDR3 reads CASSPEAGGPFEQFF. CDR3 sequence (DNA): TGCGCCAGCAGCCCCGAAGCGGGGGGGCCGTTTGAGCAGTTCTTC.

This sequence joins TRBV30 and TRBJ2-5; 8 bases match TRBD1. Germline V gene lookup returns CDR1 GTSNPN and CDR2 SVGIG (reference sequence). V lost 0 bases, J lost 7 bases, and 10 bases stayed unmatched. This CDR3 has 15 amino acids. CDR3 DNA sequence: TGTGCCTGGAGTGTACGACAGGGGCCCCGCGGGACCCAGTACTTC. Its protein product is CAWSVRQGPRGTQYF.